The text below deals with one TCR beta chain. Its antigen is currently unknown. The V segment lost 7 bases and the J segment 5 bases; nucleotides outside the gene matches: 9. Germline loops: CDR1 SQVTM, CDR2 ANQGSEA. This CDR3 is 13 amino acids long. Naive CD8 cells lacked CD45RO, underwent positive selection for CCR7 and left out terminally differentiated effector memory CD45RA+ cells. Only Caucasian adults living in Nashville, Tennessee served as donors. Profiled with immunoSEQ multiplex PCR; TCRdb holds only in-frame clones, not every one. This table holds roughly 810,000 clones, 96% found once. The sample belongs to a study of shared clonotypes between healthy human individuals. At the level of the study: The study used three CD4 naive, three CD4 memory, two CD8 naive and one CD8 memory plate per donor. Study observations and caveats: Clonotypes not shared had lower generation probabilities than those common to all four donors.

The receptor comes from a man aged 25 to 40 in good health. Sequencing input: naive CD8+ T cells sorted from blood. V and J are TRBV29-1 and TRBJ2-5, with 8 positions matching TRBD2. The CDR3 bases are TGCAGCGCGCGGGGCGGGAGGAGGGAGACCCAGTACTTC. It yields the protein CSARGGRRETQYF.